This entry concerns a single T cell receptor beta chain. Its antigen is unknown. Germline assignment: CDR1 SEHNR and CDR2 FQNEAQ (reference sequence). This CDR3 spans 14 amino acids. V was pared by 4 bases and J by 8 bases, with 10 bases of the junction left unmatched. The data stem from a study of T cells in Graves' hyperthyroidism and ophthalmopathy. Study-wide findings and caveats: Researchers report that a 13 V-J model separated ophthalmopathy from stable hyperthyroidism. Most clonotypes expanded in the thyroid (above 0.001) were also present in blood.

There were TCR beta CDR3 regions amplified from RNA transcripts. First-round RT-PCR targeting the TCR CDR3 was performed with the HTBI primer set. Via MiXCR, TCRdb re-called the multiplex PCR reads, giving one row per CDR3 protein. Seen here are a few hundred thousand distinct CDR3 sequences, 46% observed once, and the top ten hold 15% to 20%. J is TRBJ1-2 and V is TRBV7-9, with TRBD1 identical over 7 bases. Material for sequencing was peripheral blood or thyroid tissue (not recorded which). The sequence came from an adult woman with Graves' disease, either hyperthyroidism or ophthalmopathy (not recorded which). The CDR3 DNA sequence: TGTGCCAGCAGCTCCATGACAGGGACGAAAGGCTACACCTTC. This encodes CASSSMTGTKGYTF. Drawing the rest from reference TRBV7-9 and TRBJ1-2, the complete variable domain is DTGVSQNPRHKITKRGQNVTFRCDPISEHNRLYWYRQTLGQGPEFLTYFQNEAQLEKSRLLSDRFSAERPKGSFSTLEIQRTEQGDSAMYLCASSSMTGTKGYTFGSGTRLTVV.